This T cell receptor (beta chain) stems from a study of blood T cell repertoires in COVID-19. Study at large: The origin of the acute and convalescent COVID-19 samples was the United States, Italy and Spain. PBMCs, B-cell-depleted T cells, or T cells provided the cDNA or gDNA that made up the material.

The CDR3 runs 13 residues. Germline V gene sequence: CDR1 MNHEY, CDR2 SMNVEV (reference sequence). Trimming cost V 10 bases and J 6 bases, with 18 bases left between them. In the authors' workflow: Using reference gene primer amplification, nucleated cell counts were estimated. The assay was immunoSEQ multiplex PCR, and TCRdb's table has in-frame clones only and misses some. The V and J calls and clone size come from that table; D and trimming were worked out from the DNA. There are tens of thousands of clones in the sample; 80% to 90% occur only once, and 15% to 20% lies in the top ten. This chain connects TRBV27 to TRBJ1-2; no definite D call. The TCR originated in a man older than 75 with acute or convalescent COVID-19. Sequences were obtained from peripheral blood. The CDR3 region has the DNA TGTGCCACATGGTCGGGGAAAAGGGATGGCTACACCTTC. Its translation: CATWSGKRDGYTF.